The 22 T cell receptor beta chains below were found in one sample sequenced in a study of T-cell reconstitution after alpha-beta-depleted transplantation in children. Unique molecular identifiers tagged the TCRbeta library. From the PCR reads, TCRdb called clonotypes with MiXCR, one entry per CDR3 protein. This table holds 130,000 to 150,000 distinct CDR3 sequences, 8.8% found once. Sequencing used PBMCs, mostly from graft donor cells, obtained 180 days after TCRalphabeta/CD19-depleted stem cell transplant. The receptors were sampled from a female patient between 2 and 15 years old who had a stem cell transplant for congenital amegakaryocytic thrombocytopenia, so the T cells may come from the graft donor.

This clonotype was detected many times. The chain uses TRBV24-1 and TRBJ2-2; TRBD2 matches 7 bases. The CDR3 has 15 amino acids. Germline V CDR1 and CDR2: KGHDR, SFDVKD. V gave up 9 bases and J gave up 3 bases; unmatched junction bases: 9. The CDR3 region is CATSGGTIYTGELFF. In DNA form, the CDR3 reads TGTGCCACCTCGGGGGGAACCATTTACACCGGGGAGCTGTTTTTT.

This clonotype was seen repeatedly, ten times or more. The rearrangement joins TRBV24-1 to TRBJ2-5; D ambiguous. Germline V gene data show CDR1 as KGHDR and CDR2 as SFDVKD. The CDR3 has 14 residues. Trimming removed 2 bases at V and 3 bases at J, with 9 bases between. The CDR3 is CATSDWWNEETQYF. The CDR3 DNA is TGTGCCACCAGTGATTGGTGGAACGAAGAGACCCAGTACTTC.

V gene TRBV18 combines with J gene TRBJ2-7, with 8 nucleotides matching TRBD2. There are 18 residues in the CDR3. CDR1 is KGHSH, CDR2 LQKENI, per germline. V lost 2 bases and J lost 7; bases outside the gene matches: 19. CDR3 loop: CASSPGRGAGGNREEQYF. In nucleotides, the CDR3 is TGTGCCAGCTCACCAGGTAGAGGGGCGGGAGGTAACCGTGAAGAGCAGTACTTC. Looking up the rest from reference TRBV18 and TRBJ2-7 gives the full variable domain: NAGVMQNPRHLVRRRGQEARLRCSPMKGHSHVYWYRQLPEEGLKFMVYLQKENIIDESGMPKERFSAEFPKEGPSILRIQQVVRGDSAAYFCASSPGRGAGGNREEQYFGPGTRLTVT.

The rearrangement links TRBV4-1 to TRBJ2-7; D is tentatively TRBD1 or TRBD2 (5 bases each). The CDR3 sequence is 15 residues long. V was clipped by 6 bases and J by 3 bases, with 18 bases between them. Per the germline V gene, CDR1 is MGHRA and CDR2 is YSYEKL. CDR3 in amino acids: CASRFVGTTDYEQYF. The CDR3 region has the DNA TGCGCCAGCAGATTTGTTGGGACCACCGACTACGAGCAGTACTTC.

This clonotype was seen at least ten times. The chain uses TRBV12-3 or TRBV12-4 and TRBJ2-7; maybe TRBD1 (5 bases). V lost 3 bases and J 3 bases, leaving 12 bases between the germline ends. There are 14 residues in the CDR3. CDR3 coding DNA: TGTGCCAGCAGTTTGCAGGGAAGTAGCTACGAGCAGTACTTC. Its translation is CASSLQGSSYEQYF.

This clonotype appeared many times. The genes are TRBV5-5 and TRBJ2-7; 9 nucleotides match TRBD1. J was trimmed by 5 bases and V by 1 base; bases with no gene match: 7. CDR1 and CDR2 (germline): SGHKS, YYEKEE (reference sequence). This CDR3 is 15 amino acids long. DNA of the CDR3: TGTGCCAGCAGCTTGACCGGGACAGGGTTCAACGAGCAGTACTTC. It yields the protein CASSLTGTGFNEQYF.

Many counts were recorded for this clonotype. The V gene is TRBV11-2, the J gene TRBJ2-7, with D tentatively TRBD2 (5 bases). The CDR3 consists of 14 residues. CDR1 SGHAT and CDR2 FQNNGV come from the germline V gene. Trimming pared 5 bases from V and 4 bases from J, leaving 15 bases between. The CDR3 DNA sequence: TGTGCCAGCAGCCTCACGGACTGGAGTTACGAGCAGTACTTC. Translating it yields CASSLTDWSYEQYF.

This clonotype has more than one count but fewer than ten. This chain links TRBV5-5 with TRBJ2-2; 8 bases are shared with TRBD1. CDR1 SGHKS and CDR2 YYEKEE come from the germline V gene (reference sequence). V lost 3 bases, J lost 1 base, and 5 bases stayed unmatched. CDR3 length equals 16 residues. The CDR3 reads CASSWTGTGNTGELFF. Here the CDR3 DNA reads TGTGCCAGCAGCTGGACCGGGACAGGGAACACCGGGGAGCTGTTTTTT.

As concerns this clonotype: Germline is not matched at one junction end, which may reflect a read error. The genes are TRBV7-2 and TRBJ2-6; D might be TRBD1 or TRBD2, each matching 5 bases. The CDR3 covers 17 residues. Per germline, CDR1 SGHTA and CDR2 FQGNSA. CDR3 sequence reads: CASSLAQAGSGADVLTF. The CDR3 DNA sequence: TGTGCCAGCAGCCTGGCACAGGCGGGCTCTGGGGCCGACGTCCTGACTTTC.

This clonotype was detected many times. The chain uses TRBV28 and TRBJ2-7; D is tentatively TRBD1 or TRBD2 (5 bases each). The CDR3 totals 17 residues. CDR1 and CDR2 (germline): MDHEN, SYDVKM. Trimming took off 5 bases at V and 4 bases at J, with 24 bases between the two ends. The CDR3: CASSPILVRDELYEQYF. The DNA of the CDR3 is TGTGCCAGCAGTCCCATCCTGGTCAGGGACGAACTGTACGAGCAGTACTTC.

Many counts were recorded for this clonotype. This chain links TRBV7-2 with TRBJ2-7; 7 bases agree with TRBD2. The germline V gene has CDR1 SGHTA and CDR2 FQGNSA. Losses at the gene ends were 1 base for V and 3 bases for J; bases not matched to a gene: 3. The CDR3 has 14 amino acids. In DNA, the CDR3 is TGTGCCAGCAGCTTAGGCGGGAGTCTCTACGAGCAGTACTTC. Translating gives CASSLGGSLYEQYF.

This clonotype has ten or more counts. The chain employs TRBV7-2 and TRBJ2-5; 8 bases are a match to TRBD2. This CDR3 has 15 residues. Trimming at V came to 6 bases and at J to 2 bases, leaving 8 bases not matched to a gene. Germline V gives CDR1 SGHTA, CDR2 FQGNSA. CDR3: CASSPGTRRQETQYF. CDR3 DNA sequence: TGTGCCAGCAGTCCCGGGACTAGACGGCAAGAGACCCAGTACTTC.

Ten or more counts support this clonotype. The chain has TRBV5-1 and TRBJ2-3; D ambiguous. This CDR3 contains 14 residues. V was cut by 1 base and J by 6 bases, with 12 bases left in between. Germline-derived CDR1 and CDR2 are SGHRS and YFSETQ. The CDR3, as DNA: TGCGCCAGCAGCTTGAGTTTAAAGACGGATACGCAGTATTTT. It yields the protein CASSLSLKTDTQYF.

This clonotype was detected ten times or more. V is TRBV29-1 and J is TRBJ2-7; D tentatively fits TRBD1 or TRBD2 (5 bases each). Germline loops: CDR1 SQVTM, CDR2 ANQGSEA. There are 14 residues in the CDR3. Trimming pared 0 bases from V and 8 bases from J, leaving 17 bases between. The CDR3 loop is CSVEDRDLLVQQYF. The CDR3 nucleotides read TGCAGCGTTGAAGACAGGGACCTACTAGTCCAGCAGTACTTC.

This clonotype appeared many times. The CDR3 here is CASSFRGNYGYTF. CDR3 nucleotides: TGTGCCAGCAGTTTCAGGGGGAACTATGGCTACACCTTC. The chain has TRBV28 and TRBJ1-2; 7 bases agree with TRBD1. The germline V gene encodes CDR1 MDHEN and CDR2 SYDVKM. The CDR3 is 13 amino acids. J was trimmed by 2 bases and V by 3 bases; bases with no gene match: 0.

This clonotype occurred a few times. This chain joins TRBV7-2 and TRBJ2-7, with unresolved D. Between the trimmed V and J ends, which lost 0 bases and 1 base, there was a span of 7 bases. Germline values: CDR1 SGHTA, CDR2 FQGNSA. The CDR3 contains 14 residues. CDR3 loop: CASSLAAGSYEQYF. CDR3 nucleotide sequence: TGTGCCAGCAGCTTAGCGGCAGGTTCCTACGAGCAGTACTTC.

This clonotype was seen a handful of times. The rearrangement uses TRBV6-5 and TRBJ2-7; tentatively, D is TRBD1 or TRBD2 (5 bases each). Trimming left V 0 bases short and J 2 bases short, with 11 bases between. This CDR3 is 15 amino acids long. Germline V gene data show CDR1 as MNHEY and CDR2 as SVGAGI. The CDR3 coding sequence is TGTGCCAGCAGTTACTCGGGGGTAGCAGCCTACGAGCAGTACTTC. Translated: CASSYSGVAAYEQYF.

Ten or more counts support this clonotype. This chain joins TRBV5-8 and TRBJ2-1, with D possibly matching TRBD1 (6 bases). Germline V gene data show CDR1 as SGHTS and CDR2 as YDEGEE. The V end was cut by 2 bases, the J end by 4 bases, with 7 bases between. The CDR3 is made up of 13 amino acids. This chain's CDR3 is CASSFRGYNEQFF. Here the CDR3 DNA reads TGTGCCAGCAGCTTTAGGGGGTACAATGAGCAGTTCTTC. The full variable domain, with the rest looked up from reference TRBV5-8 and TRBJ2-1, is EAGVTQSPTHLIKTRGQQATLRCSPISGHTSVYWYQQALGLGLQFLLWYDEGEERNRGNFPPRFSGRQFPNYSSELNVNALELEDSALYLCASSFRGYNEQFFGPGTRLTVL.

There are many counts of this clonotype. This chain connects TRBV2 to TRBJ1-4, with D possibly matching TRBD1 (5 bases). Trimming removed 7 bases at V and 8 bases at J, with 20 bases between. The CDR3 has 15 amino acids. Germline-derived CDR1 and CDR2 are SNHLY and FYNNEI. CDR3 sequence reads: CASNEATGGNEKLFF. In nucleotides, the CDR3 is TGTGCCAGCAATGAGGCCACAGGCGGGAACGAAAAACTGTTTTTT.

With regard to this clonotype: This clone may be a read error of a much larger clone one base away. The V and J genes are TRBV12-3 or TRBV12-4 and TRBJ2-1; D ambiguous. This CDR3 has 12 residues. The CDR3 coding sequence is TGTGCCAGCATAAGCAGCTACAATGAGCACTTCTTC. Amino acids: CASISSYNEHFF.

This clonotype was observed a handful of times. The chain carries TRBV6-5 and TRBJ1-2; D gene unclear. The V gene lost 2 bases and the J gene lost 4 bases, with 11 bases spanning the gap. The germline gives CDR1 MNHEY, CDR2 SVGAGI. The CDR3 runs to 14 residues. The CDR3 DNA is TGTGCCAGCAGTTACGCTTCGGGATTCTATGGCTACACCTTC. Its translation is CASSYASGFYGYTF.

The table lists this clonotype with many counts. This chain uses TRBV9 with TRBJ1-5; TRBD1 agrees at 7 bases. With V trimmed by 5 bases and J by 4 bases, 9 bases remained unmatched. Germline V gives CDR1 SGDLS, CDR2 YYNGEE. CDR3 length: 15 amino acids. The CDR3 sequence: CASSAGTAVNQPQHF. The CDR3 DNA reads TGTGCCAGCAGTGCCGGGACAGCGGTTAATCAGCCCCAGCATTTT.